These 30 T cell receptor beta chains were all obtained from the same sample, sequenced in a study of blood T cell repertoires in COVID-19. The method was immunoSEQ multiplex PCR; TCRdb's version includes in-frame clones alone and lacks a portion of them. This sample has over 200,000 clones, with roughly 87% found just once. Material for sequencing was PBMCs or T cells enriched from blood (not recorded which). The origin of the receptors is a young man who had recovered from COVID-19.

This chain connects TRBV30 to TRBJ1-1; D not certain. V was shortened by 0 bases and J by 7 bases, with 12 bases between the two germline ends. CDR1 GTSNPN and CDR2 SVGIG come from the germline V gene (reference sequence). The length of the CDR3 is 13 residues. In nucleotides, the CDR3 is TGTGCCTGGAGTGTACAGTTCCGGGGTGAAGCTTTCTTT. It yields the protein CAWSVQFRGEAFF.

V is TRBV4-1 and J is TRBJ2-2, with D tentatively TRBD1 (5 bases). This CDR3 has 16 amino acids. V shed 1 base and J shed 3 bases, with 12 bases lying between them. From germline, CDR1 is MGHRA and CDR2 YSYEKL. The chain's CDR3 is CASSQGQGRDTGELFF. The CDR3 DNA is TGCGCCAGCAGCCAAGGGCAGGGAAGGGACACCGGGGAGCTGTTTTTT.

The chain combines TRBV3-1 (or the pseudogene TRBV3-2) with TRBJ2-7, with D hard to call. CDR1 LGHDT and CDR2 YNNKEL come from the germline V gene (reference sequence). The CDR3 length is 14 residues. V dropped 1 base and J dropped 6 bases, with 13 bases sitting between them. The CDR3: CASSQARGTGEQYF. DNA of the CDR3: TGTGCCAGCAGCCAAGCGCGAGGTACGGGCGAGCAGTACTTC.

This chain uses TRBV24-1 with TRBJ2-5; a weak D match, TRBD1 (6 bases). Germline V gene sequence: CDR1 KGHDR, CDR2 SFDVKD. There are 15 residues in the CDR3. The ends were cut back, 5 bases at V and 5 bases at J, with 17 bases in the middle. CDR3 in amino acids: CATSGFTGTQETQYF. CDR3 sequence (DNA): TGTGCCACCAGTGGCTTTACAGGGACCCAGGAGACCCAGTACTTC.

V gene TRBV19 combines with J gene TRBJ2-1; 10 bases fit TRBD1. CDR1 is LNHDA, CDR2 SQIVND, per germline (reference sequence). V dropped 3 bases and J dropped 8; count of bases not matched to a gene: 7. The CDR3 runs 15 residues. Here the CDR3 reads CASSITGTGADEQFF. The CDR3 DNA reads TGTGCCAGTAGTATTACCGGGACAGGGGCTGATGAGCAGTTCTTC.

V and J are TRBV4-3 and TRBJ2-2, with 7 bases lining up with TRBD1. Trimming cost V 1 base and J 1 base; bases outside gene matches: 3. The CDR3 length is 16 residues. Looked up from germline, CDR1 is LGHNA and CDR2 is YSLEER. CDR3 coding DNA: TGCGCCAGCAGCCAAGGGGCAGGGGGGAACACCGGGGAGCTGTTTTTT. It specifies CASSQGAGGNTGELFF.

V is TRBV10-3 and J is TRBJ2-1, with 8 bases fitting TRBD2. The CDR3 has 14 residues. With V trimmed by 10 bases and J by 7 bases, 12 bases remained unmatched. In germline, CDR1 is ENHRY, CDR2 SYGVKD. CDR3 amino acids: CATQPGTSPNEQFF. The CDR3 bases are TGTGCCACCCAACCCGGGACTAGTCCGAATGAGCAGTTCTTC.

This clone occurred once. The chain links TRBV7-9 to TRBJ2-3; 7 nucleotides align to TRBD1. Per germline, CDR1 SEHNR and CDR2 FQNEAQ (reference sequence). Losses at the gene ends were 5 bases for V and 1 base for J; bases not matched to a gene: 12. The CDR3 consists of 17 residues. The CDR3 loop reads CASSRLRQGMGTDTQYF. The CDR3 DNA follows: TGTGCCAGCAGCCGACTCCGACAGGGTATGGGCACAGATACGCAGTATTTT.

The chain employs TRBV29-1 and TRBJ1-1; D gene uncertain. This CDR3 has 16 residues. Germline-derived CDR1 and CDR2 are SQVTM and ANQGSEA. V gave up 0 bases and J gave up 6 bases, with 20 bases separating them. The CDR3 bases are TGCAGCGTTGAAGATCGTGGGCCCAGTGGTAGATCTGAAGCTTTCTTT. Protein: CSVEDRGPSGRSEAFF.

In regard to this clone: This CDR3 fails to terminate in the conserved phenylalanine or tryptophan, so it likely reflects a read error. The DNA is omitted, as the CDR3 cannot be located on it reliably, and the CDR3 follows TCRdb's listing. The chain joins TRBV6-1 to TRBJ1-2. CDR1 is MNHNS, CDR2 SASEGT, per germline. A total of 11 residues make up the CDR3, ends included. CDR3 residues: CASSDLLRSPR.

This chain connects TRBV19 to TRBJ1-2, with TRBD1 identical over 9 bases. The junction had 19 bases not matched to a gene; V was cut back by 6 bases and J by 2 bases. CDR1 LNHDA and CDR2 SQIVND come from the germline V gene (reference sequence). The CDR3 runs 19 residues. The CDR3 sequence: CASSIRKQGAKDLNYGYTF. The CDR3, as DNA: TGTGCCAGTAGCATAAGAAAACAGGGGGCCAAGGACCTAAACTATGGCTACACCTTC.

V and J are TRBV6-2 or TRBV6-3 and TRBJ2-7; D is possibly TRBD1 (5 bases). The germline V gene encodes CDR1 MNHEY and CDR2 SVGEGT. Trimming cost V 2 bases and J 6 bases, with 8 bases left between them. The CDR3 runs 12 residues. CDR3 coding DNA: TGTGCCAGCAGTTACGTTCAGGGCGAGCAGTACTTC. Translated: CASSYVQGEQYF.

This chain connects TRBV4-1 to TRBJ2-3; 10 bases are shared with TRBD2. Looked up from germline, CDR1 is MGHRA and CDR2 is YSYEKL. The trim removed 3 bases at V and 6 bases at J, leaving 12 bases unmatched. The CDR3 consists of 17 residues. CDR3 DNA: TGCGCCAGCAGCCAGAACCGGGCTAGCGGGAGTTCTGATACGCAGTATTTT. Translating it yields CASSQNRASGSSDTQYF.

The rearrangement joins TRBV19 to TRBJ2-1, with D unclear. V lost 1 base and J lost 6, with 4 bases in between. The germline gives CDR1 LNHDA, CDR2 SQIVND (reference sequence). This CDR3 spans 12 amino acids. The CDR3 nucleotides are TGTGCCAGTAGTATAGCCGGCAATGAGCAGTTCTTC. This encodes CASSIAGNEQFF.

CDR3: CASGSWTIQYF. Here the CDR3 DNA reads TGTGCCAGCGGGAGTTGGACCATTCAGTACTTC. The J gene is TRBJ2-4, the V gene TRBV28; tentatively, D is TRBD2 (5 bases). CDR3 size: 11 residues. The V gene's germline CDR1 is MDHEN and CDR2 SYDVKM. V was pared by 8 bases and J by 9 bases, with 11 bases between.

The gene calls are TRBV27 and TRBJ2-1, with 9 bases matching TRBD1. Germline CDR1 MNHEY, CDR2 SMNVEV (reference sequence). The CDR3 length is 15 residues. V was pared by 5 bases and J by 3 bases, with 5 bases of the junction left unmatched. CDR3 in amino acids: CASSLRTGDYNEQFF. CDR3 nucleotide sequence: TGTGCCAGCAGTCTCCGGACAGGGGACTACAATGAGCAGTTCTTC.

The chain joins TRBV12-3 or TRBV12-4 to TRBJ1-5; tentatively, D is TRBD1 (6 bases). V dropped 7 bases and J dropped 7 bases, with 11 bases sitting between them. This CDR3 has 12 residues. The CDR3 region is CASKIQGQPQHF. The DNA of the CDR3 is TGTGCCAGCAAGATACAGGGACAGCCCCAGCATTTT.

The chain combines TRBV30 with TRBJ1-6; 8 positions agree with TRBD1. This CDR3 contains 15 residues. V was clipped by 5 bases and J by 9 bases; unmatched bases: 12. CDR1 and CDR2 from the germline V gene are GTSNPN and SVGIG (reference sequence). CDR3: CAWGPRGRGPSPLHF. The CDR3 nucleotides read TGTGCCTGGGGGCCTAGGGGCAGGGGGCCTTCACCCCTCCACTTT.

The gene calls are TRBV7-9 and TRBJ1-5; D is uncertain. V dropped 1 base and J dropped 5 bases, with 15 bases sitting between them. The CDR3 totals 16 residues. CDR1 and CDR2 from the germline V gene are SEHNR and FQNEAQ (reference sequence). The CDR3 DNA follows: TGTGCCAGCAGCTTAGGCCGCGGGGAAGGGCATCAGCCCCAGCATTTT. Amino acid sequence: CASSLGRGEGHQPQHF.

The chain joins TRBV27 to TRBJ2-3, with 11 bases lining up with TRBD1. CDR1 is MNHEY and CDR2 is SMNVEV in the germline V gene (reference sequence). This CDR3 spans 16 amino acids. V lost 6 bases, J lost 2 bases, and 7 bases stayed unmatched. The CDR3 region has the DNA TGTGCCAGCAGACGGGACAGGGGGAAGACCACAGATACGCAGTATTTT. Translated: CASRRDRGKTTDTQYF.

The rearrangement links TRBV14 to TRBJ1-2, with D perhaps TRBD1 (6 bases). The V gene lost 4 bases and the J gene lost 7 bases, with 19 bases spanning the gap. There are 15 residues in the CDR3. Germline CDR1 is SGHDN and CDR2 is FVKESK. The CDR3, as DNA: TGTGCCAGCAGCCTACAGGGAGTGGGATGGGCTGGCTACACCTTC. This translates into CASSLQGVGWAGYTF.

This clone was observed once. The genes are TRBV30 and TRBJ1-6; TRBD1 aligns across 7 bases. There are 16 residues in the CDR3. Germline CDR1 reads GTSNPN; CDR2 reads SVGIG (reference sequence). Trimming cost V 5 bases and J 4 bases; bases outside gene matches: 11. The CDR3 DNA is TGTGCCTGGCTATTACAGGGGCGGAATTATAATTCACCCCTCCACTTT. Protein product: CAWLLQGRNYNSPLHF.

The rearrangement joins TRBV5-3 to TRBJ1-5; D is uncertain. TRBV5-3 has ORF status, its function being uncertain. V lost 8 bases to trimming and J lost 5 bases, with 5 bases between them. This CDR3 spans 10 amino acids. The CDR3 nucleotides read TGTGCCAGCCCCTATCAGCCCCAGCATTTT. This codes for CASPYQPQHF.

The gene calls are TRBV11-1 and TRBJ2-6; 7 bases align to TRBD1. Germline V gene data show CDR1 as SGHAT and CDR2 as FQDESV (reference sequence). The V and J ends lost 3 bases and 11 bases, in that order; junction bases with no gene match: 4. The CDR3 extends over 13 amino acids. CDR3 sequence (DNA): TGTGCCAGCAGCTTCGGGACAGTCGACGTCCTGACTTTC. Translating it yields CASSFGTVDVLTF.

V gene TRBV9 combines with J gene TRBJ2-1; 8 bases fit TRBD1. Per germline, CDR1 SGDLS and CDR2 YYNGEE. The CDR3 consists of 16 residues. The J segment lost 2 bases and the V segment lost 0 bases, leaving 4 bases of the junction unmatched. CDR3 DNA: TGTGCCAGCAGCGTAGACTCAGGGGGCCCCTACAATGAGCAGTTCTTC. Protein product: CASSVDSGGPYNEQFF.

The genes are TRBV18 and TRBJ1-5; 10 positions match TRBD1. The CDR3 totals 15 residues. Trimming cost V 3 bases and J 4 bases; bases outside gene matches: 3. The germline V gene encodes CDR1 KGHSH and CDR2 LQKENI. CDR3 in amino acids: CASSPPGQGNQPQHF. In DNA form, the CDR3 reads TGTGCCAGCTCACCTCCGGGACAGGGGAATCAGCCCCAGCATTTT.

The chain employs TRBV7-9 and TRBJ2-5; 10 bases are a match to TRBD2. The CDR3 covers 17 residues. Germline lookup yields CDR1 SEHNR and CDR2 FQNEAQ (reference sequence). With V trimmed by 2 bases and J by 5 bases, 11 bases remained unmatched. The CDR3 region has the DNA TGTGCCAGCAGCTTATATCTCGGCGGGACTAGCGTTGAGACCCAGTACTTC. Translating it yields CASSLYLGGTSVETQYF.

The J gene is TRBJ2-5, the V gene TRBV10-3, with a weak D call TRBD1 (6 bases). V lost 1 base and J lost 0, with 9 bases in between. Looked up from germline, CDR1 is ENHRY and CDR2 is SYGVKD. The CDR3 consists of 15 residues. The CDR3 protein is CAISEFGDNQETQYF. Written as DNA, the CDR3 is TGTGCCATCAGTGAGTTTGGGGACAACCAAGAGACCCAGTACTTC.

The chain recombines TRBV18 with TRBJ1-2, with TRBD1 as a possible D gene (6 bases). Between the trimmed V and J ends, which lost 5 bases and 2 bases, there was a span of 15 bases. This CDR3 is 15 amino acids long. The V gene's germline CDR1 is KGHSH and CDR2 LQKENI. The CDR3 region is CASSAPGHSNYGYTF. The CDR3 DNA is TGTGCCAGCTCAGCGCCGGGACACTCCAACTATGGCTACACCTTC. Looking up the rest from reference TRBV18 and TRBJ1-2 gives the full variable domain: NAGVMQNPRHLVRRRGQEARLRCSPMKGHSHVYWYRQLPEEGLKFMVYLQKENIIDESGMPKERFSAEFPKEGPSILRIQQVVRGDSAAYFCASSAPGHSNYGYTFGSGTRLTVV.

This chain connects TRBV9 to TRBJ1-5; weak D call: TRBD1 (6 bases). V lost 3 bases to trimming and J lost 5 bases, with 12 bases between them. Germline values: CDR1 SGDLS, CDR2 YYNGEE. The CDR3 totals 14 residues. The CDR3 DNA sequence: TGTGCCAGCAGCGACCGGGACACCGATCAGCCCCAGCATTTT. It encodes CASSDRDTDQPQHF. Full variable domain (outside the CDR3, taken from reference TRBV9 and TRBJ1-5): DSGVTQTPKHLITATGQRVTLRCSPRSGDLSVYWYQQSLDQGLQFLIQYYNGEERAKGNILERFSAQQFPDLHSELNLSSLELGDSALYFCASSDRDTDQPQHFGDGTRLSIL.